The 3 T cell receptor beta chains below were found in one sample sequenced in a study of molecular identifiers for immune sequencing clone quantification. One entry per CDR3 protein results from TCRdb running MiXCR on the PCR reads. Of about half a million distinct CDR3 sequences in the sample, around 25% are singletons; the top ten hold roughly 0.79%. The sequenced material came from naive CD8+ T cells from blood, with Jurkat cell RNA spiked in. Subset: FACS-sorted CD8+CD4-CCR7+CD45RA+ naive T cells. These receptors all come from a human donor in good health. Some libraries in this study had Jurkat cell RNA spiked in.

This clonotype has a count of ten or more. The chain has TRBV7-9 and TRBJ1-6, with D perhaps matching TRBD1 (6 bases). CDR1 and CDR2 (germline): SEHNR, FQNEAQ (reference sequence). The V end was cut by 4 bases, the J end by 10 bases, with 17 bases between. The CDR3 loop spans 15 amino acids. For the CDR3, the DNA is TGTGCCAGCAGCTCGGCTACGACAGGTGTCTCACCCCTCCACTTT. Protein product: CASSSATTGVSPLHF.

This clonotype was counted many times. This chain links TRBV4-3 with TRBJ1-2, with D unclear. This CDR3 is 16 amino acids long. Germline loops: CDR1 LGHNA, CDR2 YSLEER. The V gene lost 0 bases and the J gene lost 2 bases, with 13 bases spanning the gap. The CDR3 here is CASSQDIKGPNYGYTF. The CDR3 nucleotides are TGCGCCAGCAGCCAAGATATTAAGGGCCCGAACTATGGCTACACCTTC.

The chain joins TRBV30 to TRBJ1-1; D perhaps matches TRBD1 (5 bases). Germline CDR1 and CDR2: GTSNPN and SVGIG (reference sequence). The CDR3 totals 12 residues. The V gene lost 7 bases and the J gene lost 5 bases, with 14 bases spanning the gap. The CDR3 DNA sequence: TGTGCCTTGGCGGGGGGGGGGACTGAAGCTTTCTTT. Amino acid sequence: CALAGGGTEAFF.